This is a list of T cell receptor beta chains from one sample in a study of blood T cells in healthy people across ages. TCRdb independently ran MiXCR on the 5' RACE reads; one entry per CDR3 protein. This sample carries more than 550,000 distinct CDR3 sequences, approximately 21% of them seen once, and the ten largest clones take roughly 22%. The source material was blood. The receptors were gathered from a man aged 65-85 years in good health. Both conserved end residues are part of each CDR3. D genes are given only for firm matches. The size of a clone is reported for some rows only, either as once, few or many, or as a class for expanded clones.

v_call: TRBV20-1
j_call: TRBJ2-7
clone_size: NA
d_call: NA
cdr3_aa: CSASSYLRSSYEQYF
cdr3_nt: TGCAGTGCTTCGAGTTACCTCAGGAGCTCCTACGAGCAGTACTTC

v_call: TRBV5-1
j_call: TRBJ1-5
clone_size: many
d_call: NA
cdr3_aa: CASSLAAGAGQPQHF
cdr3_nt: TGCGCCAGCAGCTTGGCCGCGGGGGCAGGGCAGCCCCAGCATTTT

v_call: TRBV14
j_call: TRBJ2-3
clone_size: few
d_call: TRBD2
cdr3_aa: CASSLGLTSGNPDTQYF
cdr3_nt: TGTGCCAGCAGCCTAGGACTGACTAGCGGGAACCCAGATACGCAGTATTTT

v_call: TRBV27
j_call: TRBJ2-3
clone_size: NA
d_call: NA
cdr3_aa: CASSLLEGGTDTQYF
cdr3_nt: TGTGCCAGCAGTCTCCTGGAGGGGGGGACAGATACGCAGTATTTT

v_call: TRBV20-1
j_call: TRBJ2-5
clone_size: few
d_call: NA
cdr3_aa: CSARGLWRAETQYF
cdr3_nt: TGCAGTGCTAGAGGCCTTTGGCGTGCAGAGACCCAGTACTTC

v_call: TRBV6-1
j_call: TRBJ2-5
clone_size: once
d_call: TRBD2
cdr3_aa: CASSEALWGLAGSETQYF
cdr3_nt: TGTGCCAGCAGTGAAGCGCTTTGGGGACTAGCGGGGTCAGAGACCCAGTACTTC

v_call: TRBV12-3/TRBV12-4
j_call: TRBJ2-1
clone_size: few
d_call: NA
cdr3_aa: CASSAEGSSQFF
cdr3_nt: TGTGCCAGCAGTGCGGAGGGGTCGTCCCAGTTCTTC

v_call: TRBV20-1
j_call: TRBJ2-3
clone_size: NA
d_call: NA
cdr3_aa: CSALGPRSTDTQYF
cdr3_nt: TGCAGTGCCCTGGGACCTCGGAGCACAGATACGCAGTATTTT

v_call: TRBV7-2
j_call: TRBJ1-2
clone_size: NA
d_call: TRBD1
cdr3_aa: CASSSRTGQLYGYTF
cdr3_nt: TGTGCCAGCAGCTCCAGGACAGGACAACTCTATGGCTACACCTTC

v_call: TRBV29-1
j_call: TRBJ2-3
clone_size: NA
d_call: NA
cdr3_aa: CSAQGPTAGSTDTQYF
cdr3_nt: TGCAGCGCCCAGGGCCCTACAGCGGGCAGCACAGATACGCAGTATTTT